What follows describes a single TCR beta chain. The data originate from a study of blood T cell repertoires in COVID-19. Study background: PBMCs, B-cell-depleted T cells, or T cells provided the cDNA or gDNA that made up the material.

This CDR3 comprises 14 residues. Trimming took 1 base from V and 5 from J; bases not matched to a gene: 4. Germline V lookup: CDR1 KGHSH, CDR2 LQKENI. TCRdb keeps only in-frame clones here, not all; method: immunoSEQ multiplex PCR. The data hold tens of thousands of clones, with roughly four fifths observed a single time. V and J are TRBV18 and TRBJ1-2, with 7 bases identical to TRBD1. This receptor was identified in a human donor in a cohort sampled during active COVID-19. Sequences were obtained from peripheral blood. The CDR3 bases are TGTGCCAGCTCACCACGGGACAGTCGGTATGGCTACACCTTC. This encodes CASSPRDSRYGYTF.